This T cell receptor beta chain derives from a study of blood T cell repertoires in COVID-19. This clone has just a few counts. In germline, CDR1 is SNHLY, CDR2 FYNNEI. V lost 5 bases and J lost 6, with 11 bases in between. This CDR3 is 13 amino acids long. In the authors' methods: The authors estimated nucleated cell counts from reference gene primer amplification. The assay was immunoSEQ multiplex PCR, and TCRdb's table has in-frame clones only and misses some. V and J calls plus clone size are reproduced from that table; the DNA served to infer D and trimming. This table has 300,000 to 450,000 clones, around 89% appearing once. The age range of participants was about 18 to 95 years, with residence in under 25 US areas. Two negative PCRs, clearance, or symptom resolution had been documented for recovered Cohort 3 donors.

The specimen sequenced was PBMCs or T cells enriched from blood (not recorded which). This clonotype was sampled from a woman under 30 who had recovered from COVID-19. The V and J genes are TRBV2 and TRBJ1-5, with D unresolved. The CDR3 region has the DNA TGTGCCAGCAGTTTAAGTCTAGGTCAGCCCCAGCATTTT. It specifies CASSLSLGQPQHF.